Below, 17 T cell receptor beta chains from the same sample are listed, as sequenced in a study of OX40 agonist ivuxolimab in advanced cancers. Some clones are missing from TCRdb's copy, which holds only in-frame ones; the method was immunoSEQ multiplex PCR. The sample consists of 50,000 to 65,000 clones, about 80% of them appearing once. The sample was CD4+ or CD8+ T cells sorted from blood, taken in a trial of the OX40 agonist ivuxolimab. These receptors all come from an adult with an advanced solid tumor such as melanoma, head and neck, liver or kidney cancer.

V is TRBV2 and J is TRBJ2-1, with D maybe TRBD1 (5 bases). The CDR3 spans 15 residues. V lost 3 bases to trimming and J lost 5 bases, with 14 bases between them. Germline CDR1 reads SNHLY; CDR2 reads FYNNEI. CDR3 coding DNA: TGTGCCAGCAGTGATTGGGGTTTACAGGACAATGAGCAGTTCTTC. It is translated as CASSDWGLQDNEQFF.

This clone was counted between two and nine times. The rearrangement links TRBV27 to TRBJ1-5; D unresolved. The CDR3 consists of 13 residues. Germline CDR1 and CDR2: MNHEY and SMNVEV (reference sequence). Trimming shortened V by 2 bases and J by 6 bases, and 8 bases separated the two germline ends. Here the CDR3 reads CASSLVWGQPQHF. The CDR3 DNA sequence: TGTGCCAGCAGTTTAGTCTGGGGTCAGCCCCAGCATTTT.

This chain joins TRBV15 and TRBJ1-5, with D hard to call. The CDR3 extends over 15 amino acids. Germline V gene lookup returns CDR1 LNHNV and CDR2 YYDKDF (reference sequence). The ends were cut back, 0 bases at V and 0 bases at J, with 6 bases in the middle. CDR3 bases: TGTGCCACCAGCAGAGACTCGGTTAGCAATCAGCCCCAGCATTTT. This sequence encodes CATSRDSVSNQPQHF.

The rearrangement uses TRBV5-4 and TRBJ1-4, with 8 bases matching TRBD1. Trimming removed 4 bases from V and 8 bases from J; junction bases left unmatched: 13. This CDR3 has 16 residues. The germline V gene encodes CDR1 SGHNT and CDR2 YYREEE (reference sequence). This CDR3 is CASSARGGGTGEKLFF. For the CDR3, the DNA is TGTGCCAGCAGCGCCCGGGGAGGGGGGACAGGCGAAAAACTGTTTTTT.

This clone turned up a few times. The chain is built from TRBV19 and TRBJ1-5; D may be TRBD1 (6 bases). V was trimmed by 5 bases and J by 6 bases, leaving 20 bases between them. Germline assignment: CDR1 LNHDA and CDR2 SQIVND (reference sequence). The CDR3 consists of 16 residues. As DNA, the CDR3 is TGTGCCAGTAGTGCCTCACAGGGAGCTACGGGTCAGCCCCAGCATTTT. Translating it yields CASSASQGATGQPQHF.

The rearrangement links TRBV6-1 to TRBJ1-2, with unresolved D. V was trimmed by 5 bases and J by 2 bases, leaving 3 bases between them. CDR3 length: 11 amino acids. Looked up from germline, CDR1 is MNHNS and CDR2 is SASEGT. CDR3 DNA: TGTGCCAGCAGTAACAACTATGGCTACACCTTC. As protein: CASSNNYGYTF.

The chain carries TRBV11-2 and TRBJ2-5; 8 nucleotides align to TRBD2. CDR1 is SGHAT, CDR2 FQNNGV, per germline. The CDR3 totals 17 residues. The junction had 11 bases not matched to a gene; V was cut back by 5 bases and J by 0 bases. The CDR3 nucleotides are TGTGCCAGCAGCCCCGGGCTTCTAGCGGGTAACCAAGAGACCCAGTACTTC. This gives the protein CASSPGLLAGNQETQYF.

This clone was counted only a few times. The rearrangement uses TRBV5-1 and TRBJ2-2; no clear D gene. The germline V gene has CDR1 SGHRS and CDR2 YFSETQ. With 3 bases removed from V and 6 bases from J, the gap between germline ends came to 12 bases. The CDR3 totals 14 residues. In DNA form, the CDR3 reads TGCGCCAGCAGCTCCACCGTTGTCTCCGGGGAGCTGTTTTTT. It codes for CASSSTVVSGELFF.

A word on this clone: One end of the junction does not line up with germline, which may come from a read error. This rearrangement joins TRBV6-8 to TRBJ2-7; the match to TRBD1 covers 8 bases. Germline CDR1 reads MNHGY; CDR2 reads SAAAGT. The CDR3 has 13 amino acids. In nucleotides, the CDR3 is TGTGCCAGCAGTGCCGGGACAGGCATCCGTTTAGACTTC. Protein: CASSAGTGIRLDF.

The chain employs TRBV10-1 and TRBJ2-7; 7 bases are a match to TRBD1. Per germline, CDR1 WNHNN and CDR2 SYGVQD (reference sequence). The CDR3 totals 14 residues. Unmatched junction bases numbered 5, after V lost 3 bases and J lost 3 bases. Written as DNA, the CDR3 is TGCGCCAGCAGTGATACAGGGGACGTCTACGAGCAGTACTTC. Translation gives CASSDTGDVYEQYF.

This chain connects TRBV5-1 to TRBJ2-3; perhaps TRBD1 as D (6 bases). V was clipped by 0 bases and J by 2 bases, with 7 bases between them. Germline-derived CDR1 and CDR2 are SGHRS and YFSETQ. The CDR3 runs 14 residues. The CDR3 sequence: CASSLGDTTDTQYF. In DNA, the CDR3 is TGCGCCAGCAGCTTGGGGGACACCACAGATACGCAGTATTTT.

The chain carries TRBV19 and TRBJ1-3; TRBD1 matches 8 bases. Germline trimming cut 5 bases from V and 4 bases from J; bases unmatched to any gene: 4. This CDR3 is built from 14 residues. Germline-derived CDR1 and CDR2 are LNHDA and SQIVND (reference sequence). CDR3 DNA sequence: TGTGCCAGTAGTTCTCGGGACAGGGGAAACACCATATATTTT. The encoded protein is CASSSRDRGNTIYF.

This CDR3 is CASSLEGRAGAKGTQYF. In DNA, the CDR3 is TGTGCCAGCAGCTTAGAGGGCAGGGCGGGTGCCAAGGGTACGCAGTATTTT. The gene calls are TRBV7-2 and TRBJ2-3; possibly TRBD1 or TRBD2 for D (5 bases each). Trimming pared 1 base from V and 8 bases from J, leaving 22 bases between. The CDR3 has 17 amino acids. Germline loops: CDR1 SGHTA, CDR2 FQGNSA. The whole variable domain, remainder taken from reference TRBV7-2 and TRBJ2-3, is GAGVSQSPSNKVTEKGKDVELRCDPISGHTALYWYRQSLGQGLEFLIYFQGNSAPDKSGLPSDRFSAERTGGSVSTLTIQRTQQEDSAVYLCASSLEGRAGAKGTQYFGPGTRLTVL.

The chain recombines TRBV5-4 with TRBJ2-7; 13 bases fit TRBD2. The germline V gene has CDR1 SGHNT and CDR2 YYREEE (reference sequence). Germline trimming cut 5 bases from V and 8 bases from J; bases unmatched to any gene: 7. This CDR3 has 14 amino acids. Here the CDR3 DNA reads TGTGCCAGCAGACTCGGACTAGCGGGGGACAAGCAGTACTTC. It yields the protein CASRLGLAGDKQYF.

The V gene is TRBV7-9, the J gene TRBJ2-1, with D maybe TRBD1 (5 bases). The CDR3 totals 14 residues. From germline, CDR1 is SEHNR and CDR2 FQNEAQ (reference sequence). V was pared by 3 bases and J by 5 bases, with 11 bases between. CDR3 nucleotides: TGTGCCAGCAGCTTGGCAGGGTATCACAATGAGCAGTTCTTC. Translation gives CASSLAGYHNEQFF.

The table lists this clone with a count of one. V gene TRBV18 combines with J gene TRBJ1-2, with TRBD1 matching 7 bases. J was trimmed by 2 bases and V by 3 bases; bases with no gene match: 9. Germline V gives CDR1 KGHSH, CDR2 LQKENI. The CDR3 loop spans 16 amino acids. In DNA form, the CDR3 reads TGTGCCAGCTCACCCGCTGCGGGACAGTTCAACTATGGCTACACCTTC. Translation: CASSPAAGQFNYGYTF.

This sequence joins TRBV7-6 and TRBJ2-3, with D maybe TRBD2 (6 bases). There are 14 residues in the CDR3. Trimming took off 7 bases at V and 1 base at J, with 12 bases between the two ends. CDR1 SGHVS and CDR2 FNYEAQ come from the germline V gene. The CDR3 DNA follows: TGTGCCAGCACTCAAGGAGGGGGCACAGATACGCAGTATTTT. Its protein is CASTQGGGTDTQYF.